The 29 T cell receptor beta chains below all came from one sample that was sequenced in a study of T cell repertoires in cytomegalovirus infection. The antigens of these receptors remain unknown. TCRdb reprocessed the reads with MiXCR, giving one entry per CDR3 protein. The sample carries approximately 110,000 distinct CDR3 sequences, around 9.1% recorded once. The specimen was PBMCs, sequenced either directly or after in vitro stimulation (not recorded which). All receptors come from a human donor in good health (CMV status not recorded). Some clones in this sample may be carry-over from other donors' samples.

This clonotype has only a few counts. V usage is TRBV2 and J usage is TRBJ1-5; no reliable D call. Trimming shortened V by 7 bases and J by 9 bases, and 19 bases separated the two germline ends. The CDR3 is 14 amino acids. In germline, CDR1 is SNHLY, CDR2 FYNNEI. The CDR3 sequence is CASMLRLTGSPQHF. The CDR3 nucleotides read TGTGCCAGCATGCTTCGGTTAACGGGTTCGCCCCAGCATTTT.

The V call is TRBV2, the J call TRBJ2-7; TRBD2 agrees at 9 bases. Germline CDR1 SNHLY, CDR2 FYNNEI. This CDR3 is 16 amino acids long. After removal of 0 bases from V and 2 bases from J, the junction contained 5 bases not matched to a gene. CDR3 protein: CASSEAGLATTYEQYV. CDR3 DNA: TGTGCCAGCAGTGAAGCGGGACTAGCAACTACCTACGAGCAGTACGTC.

The V gene is TRBV2, the J gene TRBJ2-3, with TRBD2 matching over 9 bases. CDR1 and CDR2 from the germline V gene are SNHLY and FYNNEI. The CDR3 spans 16 residues. Trimming at V came to 6 bases and at J to 6 bases, leaving 13 bases not matched to a gene. CDR3 loop: CASSSGTSSMSDTQYF. The DNA of the CDR3 is TGTGCCAGCAGCTCCGGGACTAGCAGCATGTCCGATACGCAGTATTTT.

The CDR3 DNA follows: TGCAGTGCTAGGCTGGGACAGGATAACACTGAAGCTTTCTTT. Its translation: CSARLGQDNTEAFF. The chain uses TRBV20-1 and TRBJ1-1, with TRBD1 identical over 8 bases. This CDR3 region has 14 residues. Unmatched junction bases numbered 5, after V lost 3 bases and J lost 2 bases. Germline V gene sequence: CDR1 DFQATT, CDR2 SNEGSKA (reference sequence).

The J gene is TRBJ1-4, the V gene TRBV7-9; D is perhaps TRBD1 (6 bases). The germline V and J ends were trimmed by 6 bases and 3 bases, with 14 bases remaining between them. Germline V gene lookup returns CDR1 SEHNR and CDR2 FQNEAQ (reference sequence). The CDR3 length is 15 residues. The CDR3 nucleotides read TGTGCCAGCAGTCCCGGACAGACCTCTAATGAAAAACTGTTTTTT. This encodes CASSPGQTSNEKLFF.

This clonotype showed up just a few times. The V call is TRBV12-3 or TRBV12-4, the J call TRBJ2-5; 8 nucleotides line up with TRBD2. V lost 3 bases and J lost 5; bases outside the gene matches: 8. The CDR3 sequence is 15 residues long. CDR3 residues: CASSLSGSSGETQYF. The CDR3 DNA reads TGTGCCAGCAGTTTGAGCGGGAGTTCCGGTGAGACCCAGTACTTC.

This clonotype was detected many times. This chain connects TRBV7-2 to TRBJ2-3; D uncertain. Germline V gene sequence: CDR1 SGHTA, CDR2 FQGNSA. V shed 5 bases and J shed 0 bases, with 15 bases lying between them. This CDR3 has 16 residues. The CDR3 region has the DNA TGTGCCAGCAGCCAATTCTCCAGTACTAGCACAGATACGCAGTATTTT. Protein product: CASSQFSSTSTDTQYF.

The table lists this clonotype with many counts. V usage is TRBV28 and J usage is TRBJ2-7; D call uncertain. Germline-derived CDR1 and CDR2 are MDHEN and SYDVKM. Trimming removed 3 bases at V and 4 bases at J, with 7 bases between. This CDR3 spans 12 amino acids. For the CDR3, the DNA is TGTGCCAGCAGTTTGTACACTTACGAGCAGTACTTC. Translated, it gives CASSLYTYEQYF.

As regards this clonotype: Possible read error: a much larger clone is one base away. The rearrangement joins TRBV7-8 to TRBJ2-1; possible D gene TRBD2, 7 bases. From germline, CDR1 is SGHVS and CDR2 FQNEAQ. The CDR3 sequence is 16 residues long. The V end was cut by 2 bases, the J end by 6 bases, with 17 bases between. The CDR3 loop is CASSLSVGGGGNEQFF. In DNA, the CDR3 is TGTGCCAGCAGCTTATCAGTAGGGGGGGGAGGCAATGAGCAGTTCTTC.

In this sample, this clonotype turned up many times. This chain connects TRBV19 to TRBJ2-1; 12 bases match TRBD2. Germline lookup yields CDR1 LNHDA and CDR2 SQIVND (reference sequence). CDR3 length: 20 amino acids. V lost 9 bases and J lost 0; bases outside the gene matches: 18. This CDR3 reads CASRGLAGSSSSDSYNEQFF. The CDR3 coding sequence is TGTGCCAGCCGCGGACTAGCGGGGAGTTCATCCAGCGACTCCTACAATGAGCAGTTCTTC.

This clonotype showed up many times. The chain combines TRBV6-5 with TRBJ2-2, with D maybe TRBD1 (6 bases). CDR1 is MNHEY and CDR2 is SVGAGI in the germline V gene. The CDR3 is 16 amino acids. Trimming took off 0 bases at V and 3 bases at J, with 11 bases between the two ends. Here the CDR3 reads CASSYSGRGHTGELFF. The CDR3, as DNA: TGTGCCAGCAGTTACTCCGGCAGGGGTCACACCGGGGAGCTGTTTTTT.

This clonotype was seen many times. The chain employs TRBV4-3 and TRBJ1-1, with 8 bases matching TRBD1. The V segment lost 1 base and the J segment 1 base; nucleotides outside the gene matches: 2. The germline CDR1 and CDR2 sequences are LGHNA and YSLEER. The CDR3 runs 15 residues. The chain's CDR3 is CASSQAGQGNTEAFF. In DNA, the CDR3 is TGCGCCAGCAGCCAAGCAGGACAGGGGAACACTGAAGCTTTCTTT.

This clonotype was counted many times. The chain combines TRBV12-3 or TRBV12-4 with TRBJ2-2, with TRBD2 matching 14 bases. The CDR3 is 18 amino acids. The trim removed 8 bases at V and 0 bases at J, leaving 8 bases unmatched. The CDR3 DNA is TGTGCCAGCGGGACTAGCGGGAGACGGGGCTCGAACACCGGGGAGCTGTTTTTT. Amino acid sequence: CASGTSGRRGSNTGELFF.

This sequence joins TRBV6-1 and TRBJ1-5; 9 positions match TRBD1. Looked up from germline, CDR1 is MNHNS and CDR2 is SASEGT. Trimming cost V 8 bases and J 3 bases; bases outside gene matches: 8. The CDR3 spans 15 residues. The CDR3 protein is CASAPGQGLNQPQHF. The CDR3 nucleotides read TGTGCCAGCGCGCCGGGACAGGGCCTCAATCAGCCCCAGCATTTT.

This clonotype was seen a few times. The chain has TRBV6-5 and TRBJ2-1; 9 bases agree with TRBD2. This CDR3 region has 18 residues. The germline CDR1 and CDR2 sequences are MNHEY and SVGAGI. Trimming cost V 0 bases and J 3 bases; bases outside gene matches: 9. This CDR3 is CASSYSTASGTFYNEQFF. CDR3 in DNA: TGTGCCAGCAGTTACTCGACGGCTAGCGGGACGTTCTACAATGAGCAGTTCTTC.

V and J are TRBV7-8 and TRBJ2-1; TRBD2 agrees at 9 bases. CDR1 is SGHVS and CDR2 is FQNEAQ in the germline V gene. The CDR3 contains 16 residues. The V and J ends lost 1 base and 7 bases, in that order; junction bases with no gene match: 8. The CDR3 DNA is TGTGCCAGCAGCTTAGTTGATAGCGGGAGTGGTAATGAGCAGTTCTTC. It specifies CASSLVDSGSGNEQFF.

This clonotype was seen repeatedly, ten times or more. The chain has TRBV27 and TRBJ2-7; D not resolved. The CDR3 consists of 15 residues. V lost 6 bases and J 0 bases, leaving 15 bases between the germline ends. Germline-derived CDR1 and CDR2 are MNHEY and SMNVEV (reference sequence). This CDR3 reads CASSPDGGRSYEQYF. CDR3 coding DNA: TGTGCCAGCAGCCCGGACGGTGGACGCTCCTACGAGCAGTACTTC.

A few counts support this clonotype. The chain is built from TRBV29-1 and TRBJ1-1; TRBD1 agrees at 8 bases. The CDR3 totals 13 residues. In germline, CDR1 is SQVTM, CDR2 ANQGSEA. Trimming at V came to 7 bases and at J to 2 bases, leaving 6 bases not matched to a gene. CDR3 amino acids: CSASGGRNTEAFF. The CDR3 DNA reads as TGCAGCGCGTCAGGGGGCAGAAACACTGAAGCTTTCTTT.

Only a few counts were recorded for this clonotype. The chain combines TRBV7-3 with TRBJ2-1, with D perhaps given as TRBD1 or TRBD2 (5 bases each). There are 16 residues in the CDR3. CDR1 is SGHTA and CDR2 is FQGTGA in the germline V gene. The V end lost 4 bases, the J end lost 3 bases, and 16 bases lay between the germline ends. The CDR3 nucleotides read TGTGCCAGCAGCTCCCTTGCTGGGACGGTCTACAATGAGCAGTTCTTC. It is translated as CASSSLAGTVYNEQFF. The full variable domain, in which reference TRBV7-3 and TRBJ2-1 provide the parts outside the CDR3, is GAGVSQTPSNKVTEKGKYVELRCDPISGHTALYWYRQSLGQGPEFLIYFQGTGAADDSGLPNDRFFAVRPEGSVSTLKIQRTERGDSAVYLCASSSLAGTVYNEQFFGPGTRLTVL.

The rearrangement links TRBV7-9 to TRBJ2-5; D call uncertain. Germline CDR1 SEHNR, CDR2 FQNEAQ (reference sequence). The CDR3 is 14 amino acids. V shed 3 bases and J shed 0 bases, with 8 bases lying between them. CDR3: CASSFIGYQETQYF. DNA for the CDR3: TGTGCCAGCAGCTTTATAGGATACCAAGAGACCCAGTACTTC.

The chain links TRBV7-2 to TRBJ2-7; 13 bases align to TRBD2. The ends lost 6 bases at V and 2 bases at J; junction bases unmatched: 4. This CDR3 is built from 15 residues. Germline V gene lookup returns CDR1 SGHTA and CDR2 FQGNSA. In DNA, the CDR3 is TGTGCCAGCAGTTTGGGACTAGCGGGGCCCTACGAGCAGTACGTC. It yields the protein CASSLGLAGPYEQYV.

This clonotype came up many times. The chain uses TRBV12-3 or TRBV12-4 and TRBJ2-7, with 12 bases lining up with TRBD2. There are 14 residues in the CDR3. V lost 2 bases to trimming and J lost 6 bases; unmatched junction nucleotides: 2. CDR3 nucleotides: TGTGCCAGCAGTTTACTAGCGGGAGGGACCGAGCAGTACTTC. Its protein is CASSLLAGGTEQYF.

V gene TRBV6-2 or TRBV6-3 combines with J gene TRBJ1-5; D unresolved. CDR1 and CDR2 from the germline V gene are MNHEY and SVGEGT. The CDR3 spans 16 residues. Trimming left V 0 bases short and J 0 bases short, with 9 bases between. The CDR3 DNA reads TGTGCCAGCAGTTACTCGACCGATTCTAGCAATCAGCCCCAGCATTTT. Translated: CASSYSTDSSNQPQHF.

J is TRBJ2-3 and V is TRBV20-1; 7 nucleotides agree with TRBD2. Germline V lookup: CDR1 DFQATT, CDR2 SNEGSKA (reference sequence). V lost 3 bases and J lost 3; bases outside the gene matches: 6. The CDR3 is 14 amino acids. The CDR3 protein is CSASDLAATDTQYF. The CDR3 DNA follows: TGCAGTGCTAGTGATCTAGCGGCGACAGATACGCAGTATTTT.

This clonotype was found many times. The chain carries TRBV19 and TRBJ2-2; 8 bases match TRBD2. The germline V gene encodes CDR1 LNHDA and CDR2 SQIVND (reference sequence). J gave up 2 bases and V 2 bases, and 7 bases lay outside the gene matches. The CDR3 consists of 17 residues. CDR3: CASSIRETSVNTGELFF. The CDR3 coding sequence is TGTGCCAGTAGTATAAGGGAGACTAGCGTAAACACCGGGGAGCTGTTTTTT.

There are a few counts of this clonotype. The rearrangement joins TRBV30 to TRBJ2-7; tentatively, D is TRBD2 (6 bases). The V and J ends lost 8 bases and 0 bases respectively, with 11 bases between them. Germline V gene data show CDR1 as GTSNPN and CDR2 as SVGIG (reference sequence). This CDR3 is built from 12 residues. The CDR3 loop reads CARDGGSYEQYF. CDR3 DNA sequence: TGTGCCAGAGACGGGGGCTCCTACGAGCAGTACTTC.

The chain recombines TRBV24-1 with TRBJ2-3; 8 bases are shared with TRBD1. In germline, CDR1 is KGHDR, CDR2 SFDVKD. This CDR3 region has 16 residues. With V trimmed by 1 base and J by 6 bases, 8 bases remained unmatched. The CDR3 bases are TGTGCCACCAGTGATTTCCAGGGGGCGACACCCGATACGCAGTATTTT. Amino acids: CATSDFQGATPDTQYF.

This clonotype has just a few counts. This sequence joins TRBV5-6 and TRBJ1-6; D is unresolved. The germline gives CDR1 SGHDT, CDR2 YYEEEE. The CDR3 covers 14 residues. The ends were cut back, 0 bases at V and 9 bases at J, with 10 bases in the middle. The CDR3 DNA sequence: TGTGCCAGCAGCTTGGATCAACCGGGTTCACCCCTCCACTTT. It specifies CASSLDQPGSPLHF.

The chain carries TRBV6-1 and TRBJ1-5; 7 bases agree with TRBD1. The CDR3 is made up of 14 amino acids. CDR1 is MNHNS, CDR2 SASEGT, per germline. J was trimmed by 2 bases and V by 5 bases; bases with no gene match: 3. CDR3 amino acids: CASSFGQGNQPQHF. In DNA, the CDR3 is TGTGCCAGCAGTTTTGGACAGGGCAATCAGCCCCAGCATTTT.